This T cell receptor (beta chain) was profiled in a study of cytomegalovirus exposure and HLA in healthy donors. Whole-study results and caveats: Most of the TCR beta V segments (in an earlier analysis) were productive either about 87% or about 30% of the time.

This CDR3 comprises 17 residues. The germline gives CDR1 SGHVS, CDR2 FNYEAQ. V lost 5 bases and J lost 6, with 23 bases in between. A remark on this clone: Its specificity is not known.

This PCR relied on a set of 60 Vbeta primers and 13 Jbeta primers. Sequencing was performed with immunoSEQ multiplex PCR; in TCRdb, only in-frame clones are kept and a portion is missing. The table records roughly 200,000 clones, 65% to 85% of them present only once. Material for sequencing was PBMCs. The genes are TRBV7-6 and TRBJ2-1, with D tentatively TRBD1 (5 bases). The sequence derives from a middle-aged man in good health and CMV-seropositive. CDR3 nucleotide sequence: TGTGCCAGCAGCGACTCTAGAGGCCAGGGAAATGTCAATGAGCAGTTCTTC. Protein sequence: CASSDSRGQGNVNEQFF. The variable domain in full, completed from reference TRBV7-6 and TRBJ2-1, reads GAGVSQSPRYKVTKRGQDVALRCDPISGHVSLYWYRQALGQGPEFLTYFNYEAQQDKSGLPNDRFSAERPEGSISTLTIQRTEQRDSAMYRCASSDSRGQGNVNEQFFGPGTRLTVL.